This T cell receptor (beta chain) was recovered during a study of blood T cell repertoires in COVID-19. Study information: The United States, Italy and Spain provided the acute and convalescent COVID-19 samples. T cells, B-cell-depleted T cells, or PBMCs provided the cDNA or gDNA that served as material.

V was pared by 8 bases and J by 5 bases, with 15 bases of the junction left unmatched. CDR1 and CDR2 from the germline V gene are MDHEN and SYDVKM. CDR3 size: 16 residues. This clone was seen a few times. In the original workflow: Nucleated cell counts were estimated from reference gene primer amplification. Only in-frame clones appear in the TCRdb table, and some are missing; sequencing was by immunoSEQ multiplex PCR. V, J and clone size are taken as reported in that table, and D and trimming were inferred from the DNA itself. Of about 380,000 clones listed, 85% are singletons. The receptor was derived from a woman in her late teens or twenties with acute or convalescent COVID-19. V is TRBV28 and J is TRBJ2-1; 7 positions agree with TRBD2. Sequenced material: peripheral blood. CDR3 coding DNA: TGTGCCAGCGACTGGGCCCGCGGGAGAGTTAACAATGAGCAGTTCTTC. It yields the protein CASDWARGRVNNEQFF.